This T cell receptor (beta chain) was identified in a study of molecular identifiers for immune sequencing clone quantification. About this clonotype: Antigen: not known.

The V gene end was trimmed by 4 bases and the J gene end by 2 bases; junction bases not matched to a gene: 6. The CDR3 loop spans 16 amino acids. Germline V gene lookup returns CDR1 MNHEY and CDR2 SMNVEV (reference sequence). Using its own MiXCR run on the PCR reads, TCRdb lists one record per CDR3 protein. The data contain 350,000 or so distinct CDR3 sequences, roughly 23% of them singletons. Notes on the study in general: Spiked Jurkat TCR RNA equivalent to one cell was reportedly detectable in one million naive cells. Clones above 20 RNA copies contained over 97% of effector molecules and under 1% of naive molecules.

Sequenced material: naive CD8+ T cells from blood, with Jurkat cell RNA spiked in. Described subset: FACS-sorted CD8+CD4-CCR7+CD45RA+ naive T cells. This chain links TRBV27 with TRBJ2-3, with 10 bases aligning to TRBD1. This TCR came from a human donor in good health. Some libraries in this study had Jurkat cell RNA spiked in. DNA for the CDR3: TGTGCCAGCAGTTGGGGCGACAGGGGGCACACAGATACGCAGTATTTT. Residues: CASSWGDRGHTDTQYF.